This T cell receptor beta chain stems from a study of blood T cell repertoires in COVID-19. TCRdb keeps only in-frame clones here, not all; method: immunoSEQ multiplex PCR. Of a few hundred thousand clones in the sample, roughly 80% were seen once. V dropped 0 bases and J dropped 2 bases, with 14 bases sitting between them. The CDR3 covers 16 residues. The germline gives CDR1 SGHRS, CDR2 YFSETQ. The TCR originated in a man aged 40-49 years who had been exposed to COVID-19. This sequence joins TRBV5-1 and TRBJ2-5; D may be TRBD2 (5 bases). The material sequenced was PBMCs or T cells enriched from blood (not recorded which). The DNA of the CDR3 is TGCGCCAGCAGCTTGGGCCGCGGGTTAGAACAAGAGACCCAGTACTTC. It codes for CASSLGRGLEQETQYF.